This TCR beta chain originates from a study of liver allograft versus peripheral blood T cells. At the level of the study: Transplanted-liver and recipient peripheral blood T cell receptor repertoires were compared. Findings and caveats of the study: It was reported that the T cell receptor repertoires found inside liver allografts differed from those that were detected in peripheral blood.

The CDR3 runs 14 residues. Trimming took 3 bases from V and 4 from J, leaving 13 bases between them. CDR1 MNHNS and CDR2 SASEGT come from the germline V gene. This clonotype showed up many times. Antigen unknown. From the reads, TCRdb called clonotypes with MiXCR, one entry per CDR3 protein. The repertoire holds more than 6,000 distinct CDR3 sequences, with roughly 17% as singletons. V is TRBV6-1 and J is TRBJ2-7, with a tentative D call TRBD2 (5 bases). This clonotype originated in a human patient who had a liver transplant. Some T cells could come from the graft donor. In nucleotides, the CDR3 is TGTGCCAGCAGTGAGCTCCCAAGAGGGTACGAGCAGTACTTC. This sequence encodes CASSELPRGYEQYF.